This T cell receptor beta chain emerged from a study of T cells after yellow fever vaccination. The 5'RACE template-switching step produced TCR cDNA and added a universal primer site and UMIs. TCRdb recomputed calls from the 5' RACE reads with MiXCR, one row per CDR3 protein. The sample lists almost 600,000 distinct CDR3 sequences, roughly 13% seen once, with about 14% in the top ten. Germline CDR1 and CDR2: SNHLY and FYNNEI. Losses at the gene ends were 6 bases for V and 5 bases for J; bases not matched to a gene: 11. The CDR3 totals 16 residues. The rearrangement joins TRBV2 to TRBJ2-1; 9 nucleotides agree with TRBD2. The TCR originated in a man aged 25 to 40 who received the YFV17D yellow fever vaccine. Sequences were derived from PBMCs, sampled on the day of the yellow fever booster vaccination. The CDR3 here is CASSAGWSGGNNEQFF. DNA for the CDR3: TGTGCCAGCAGCGCGGGATGGAGCGGGGGGAACAATGAGCAGTTCTTC.